The rows below give T cell receptor beta chains drawn from one sample of a study of blood T cell repertoires in COVID-19. TCRdb's copy holds only in-frame clones and misses some; the assay was immunoSEQ multiplex PCR. There are some 150,000 clones in the sample; 65% to 90% occur only once, and less than 3.5% lies in the top ten. Sequences were obtained from peripheral blood. The source is a man aged 70-80 years with acute or convalescent COVID-19. Both conserved end residues are part of each CDR3. D genes are given only for firm matches. The size of a clone is reported for some rows only, either as once, few or many, or as a class for expanded clones.

v_call: TRBV9
d_call: TRBD2
clone_size: .
j_call: TRBJ2-1
cdr3_aa: CASSVATGGHFQFF
cdr3_nt: TGTGCCAGCAGCGTAGCGACGGGAGGCCACTTCCAGTTCTTC

v_call: TRBV5-6
d_call: .
clone_size: .
j_call: TRBJ1-1
cdr3_aa: CASSLFVTGTEAFF
cdr3_nt: TGTGCCAGCAGCTTGTTTGTGACGGGGACTGAAGCTTTCTTT

v_call: TRBV5-1
d_call: TRBD1
clone_size: .
j_call: TRBJ2-3
cdr3_aa: CATSLGTGSDTQYF
cdr3_nt: TGCGCAACCTCCCTAGGGACAGGATCGGATACGCAGTATTTT

v_call: TRBV18
d_call: TRBD1
clone_size: .
j_call: TRBJ1-4
cdr3_aa: CASSPGQGADNEKLFF
cdr3_nt: TGTGCCAGCTCACCGGGACAGGGGGCGGATAATGAAAAACTGTTTTTT

v_call: TRBV19
d_call: TRBD1
clone_size: .
j_call: TRBJ1-2
cdr3_aa: CASSAPGTANYGYTF
cdr3_nt: TGTGCCAGTAGTGCTCCCGGGACAGCCAACTATGGCTACACCTTC

v_call: TRBV5-1
d_call: TRBD1
clone_size: .
j_call: TRBJ2-4
cdr3_aa: CASSSGDREINIQYF
cdr3_nt: TGCGCCAGCAGCTCTGGTGACAGGGAGATTAACATTCAGTACTTC

v_call: TRBV9
d_call: TRBD1
clone_size: once
j_call: TRBJ2-2
cdr3_aa: CASSAGQGTNTGELFF
cdr3_nt: TGTGCCAGCAGCGCCGGACAGGGTACGAACACCGGGGAGCTGTTTTTT

v_call: TRBV5-1
d_call: TRBD2
clone_size: .
j_call: TRBJ2-5
cdr3_aa: CASSPITGLAGETQYF
cdr3_nt: TGCGCCAGCAGCCCGATCACGGGACTAGCGGGAGAGACCCAGTACTTC

v_call: TRBV10-1
d_call: TRBD1
clone_size: .
j_call: TRBJ1-1
cdr3_aa: CASSEGTGRTFF
cdr3_nt: TGCGCCAGCAGTGAGGGGACAGGGAGGACTTTCTTT

v_call: TRBV18
d_call: TRBD2
clone_size: .
j_call: TRBJ2-3
cdr3_aa: CASSPLTSGTDTQYF
cdr3_nt: TGTGCCAGCTCACCACTGACTAGCGGCACAGATACGCAGTATTTT

v_call: TRBV7-2
d_call: TRBD1
clone_size: .
j_call: TRBJ2-5
cdr3_aa: CASSLVVSGGVGETQYF
cdr3_nt: TGTGCCAGCAGCTTAGTGGTTTCAGGGGGAGTAGGCGAGACCCAGTACTTC

v_call: TRBV6-5
d_call: .
clone_size: once
j_call: TRBJ2-5
cdr3_aa: CASSNRGRYQETQYF
cdr3_nt: TGTGCCAGCAGTAATCGAGGGAGGTACCAAGAGACCCAGTACTTC